Sequencing of this TCR beta chain was carried out in a study of radiotherapy plus CTLA-4 blockade in lung cancer. Study-wide findings and caveats: In blood, TCR clones derived from the tumor expanded after radiotherapy plus ipilimumab.

Sequencing used immunoSEQ multiplex PCR; TCRdb keeps in-frame clones, though not all of them. This repertoire shows over 60,000 clones, about 87% found once; its top ten account for approximately 0.9%. Participants had chemo-refractory metastatic non-small-cell lung cancer and were treated with focal radiation plus ipilimumab CTLA-4 blockade. The CDR3 covers 15 residues. V was pared by 5 bases and J by 6 bases, with 13 bases of the junction left unmatched. Germline CDR1 SGHNT, CDR2 YYREEE (reference sequence). As regards this clone: The antigen remains undetermined.

The chain recombines TRBV5-4 with TRBJ2-7, with 8 positions matching TRBD1. The clonotype originates from a human donor with non-small cell lung cancer who had stable disease on radiotherapy plus ipilimumab. The sequences come from peripheral blood, collected from a patient treated with radiotherapy plus ipilimumab. The CDR3 loop reads CASSLGDRQRAEQYF. The CDR3 DNA follows: TGTGCCAGCAGTCTCGGGGACAGGCAACGAGCCGAGCAGTACTTC.